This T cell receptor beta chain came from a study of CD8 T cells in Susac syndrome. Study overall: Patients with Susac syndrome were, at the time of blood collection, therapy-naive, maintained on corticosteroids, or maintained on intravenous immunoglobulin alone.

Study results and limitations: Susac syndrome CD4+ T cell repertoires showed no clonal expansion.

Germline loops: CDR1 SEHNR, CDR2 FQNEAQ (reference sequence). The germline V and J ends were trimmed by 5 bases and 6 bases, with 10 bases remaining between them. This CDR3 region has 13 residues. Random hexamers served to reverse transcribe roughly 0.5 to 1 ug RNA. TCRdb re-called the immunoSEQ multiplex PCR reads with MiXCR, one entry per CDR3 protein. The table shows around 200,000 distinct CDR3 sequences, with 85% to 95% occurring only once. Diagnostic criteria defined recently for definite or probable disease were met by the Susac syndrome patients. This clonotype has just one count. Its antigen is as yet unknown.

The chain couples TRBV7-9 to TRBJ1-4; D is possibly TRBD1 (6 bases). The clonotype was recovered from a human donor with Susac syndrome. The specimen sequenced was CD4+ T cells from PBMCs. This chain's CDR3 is CASSRGGDEKLFF. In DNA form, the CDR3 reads TGTGCCAGCAGCCGGGGGGGCGATGAAAAACTGTTTTTT. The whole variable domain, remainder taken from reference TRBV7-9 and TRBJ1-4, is DTGVSQNPRHKITKRGQNVTFRCDPISEHNRLYWYRQTLGQGPEFLTYFQNEAQLEKSRLLSDRFSAERPKGSFSTLEIQRTEQGDSAMYLCASSRGGDEKLFFGSGTQLSVL.